Listed here are 21 T cell receptor beta chains from one sample, sequenced in a study of cytomegalovirus exposure and HLA in healthy donors. PCR employed 60 Vbeta and 13 Jbeta primers. The repertoire was sequenced with immunoSEQ multiplex PCR; TCRdb's copy has only in-frame clones and lacks some. In the table there are about 76,000 clones, around four fifths of which are singletons. The sequenced material came from PBMCs. The receptors derive from a woman aged 40 to 50 in good health and CMV-seropositive.

The chain joins TRBV7-2 to TRBJ2-7; D may be TRBD1 (6 bases). CDR3 length equals 17 residues. V was shortened by 0 bases and J by 7 bases, with 22 bases between the two germline ends. Germline V gene lookup returns CDR1 SGHTA and CDR2 FQGNSA. DNA of the CDR3: TGTGCCAGCAGCTTAGCGTTGGTCGCAGGGGCGACGAAAGAGCAGTACTTC. Translation gives CASSLALVAGATKEQYF.

The V gene is TRBV30, the J gene TRBJ1-5, with D possibly being TRBD1 (6 bases). Trimming removed 2 bases from V and 4 bases from J, with 9 bases in between. This CDR3 has 13 residues. Germline V gene data show CDR1 as GTSNPN and CDR2 as SVGIG (reference sequence). The CDR3 reads CAWSRQDNQPQHF. The CDR3 nucleotides read TGTGCCTGGAGTAGACAGGATAATCAGCCCCAGCATTTT.

The table lists this clone with a count of one. J is TRBJ2-2 and V is TRBV9; 8 bases fit TRBD2. Germline lookup yields CDR1 SGDLS and CDR2 YYNGEE. Trimming cost V 2 bases and J 7 bases; bases outside gene matches: 1. CDR3 length: 13 amino acids. The CDR3 DNA follows: TGTGCCAGCAGCGTCCTAGCGGGCGGGGAGCTGTTTTTT. Amino acids: CASSVLAGGELFF.

The V gene is TRBV15, the J gene TRBJ2-3; D possibly corresponds to TRBD2 (6 bases). CDR1 and CDR2 (germline): LNHNV, YYDKDF (reference sequence). Trimming left V 3 bases short and J 4 bases short, with 14 bases between. CDR3 length equals 15 residues. The CDR3 spells CATSRLGGGPDTQYF. Written as DNA, the CDR3 is TGTGCCACCAGCAGGCTTGGGGGAGGTCCAGATACGCAGTATTTT.

The rearrangement joins TRBV11-2 to TRBJ2-5, with 8 bases matching TRBD1. The length of the CDR3 is 16 residues. V was pared by 1 base and J by 5 bases, with 9 bases of the junction left unmatched. Germline values: CDR1 SGHAT, CDR2 FQNNGV. CDR3 amino acids: CASSLGGRGPWETQYF. CDR3 bases: TGTGCCAGCAGCTTAGGGGGCAGGGGGCCGTGGGAGACCCAGTACTTC.

The chain is built from TRBV19 and TRBJ1-4, with TRBD1 as a possible D gene (5 bases). The length of the CDR3 is 15 residues. Germline V gene lookup returns CDR1 LNHDA and CDR2 SQIVND (reference sequence). Trimming took off 8 bases at V and 4 bases at J, with 17 bases between the two ends. The CDR3, as DNA: TGTGCCAGTCGGACGGAACCGGGGGGTAATGAAAAACTGTTTTTT. Protein product: CASRTEPGGNEKLFF. The full variable domain, with the rest looked up from reference TRBV19 and TRBJ1-4, is DGGITQSPKYLFRKEGQNVTLSCEQNLNHDAMYWYRQDPGQGLRLIYYSQIVNDFQKGDIAEGYSVSREKKESFPLTVTSAQKNPTAFYLCASRTEPGGNEKLFFGSGTQLSVL.

The chain has TRBV5-4 and TRBJ2-5, with a tentative D call TRBD2 (5 bases). Germline CDR1 SGHNT, CDR2 YYREEE (reference sequence). V was cut by 4 bases and J by 2 bases, with 12 bases left in between. This CDR3 contains 14 residues. The CDR3 DNA follows: TGTGCCAGCAGCCTGCTTGGAGGACAAGAGACCCAGTACTTC. Its protein product is CASSLLGGQETQYF.

This clone was found once. The chain employs TRBV30 and TRBJ2-3, with TRBD2 matching over 15 bases. Germline V gives CDR1 GTSNPN, CDR2 SVGIG (reference sequence). Germline trimming cut 3 bases from V and 2 bases from J; bases unmatched to any gene: 9. This CDR3 region has 18 residues. CDR3 sequence (DNA): TGTGCCTGGAGGCCCGGGACTAGCGGGGGGTTCAACACAGATACGCAGTATTTT. Amino acid sequence: CAWRPGTSGGFNTDTQYF.

The V and J genes are TRBV5-1 and TRBJ1-2; possibly TRBD1 for D (5 bases). Trimming stripped 4 bases from V and 7 bases from J, with 11 bases between. This CDR3 is built from 12 residues. Germline CDR1 and CDR2: SGHRS and YFSETQ. CDR3 amino acids: CASSGHLGGYTF. For the CDR3, the DNA is TGCGCCAGCAGCGGACATTTGGGTGGCTACACCTTC.

The rearrangement uses TRBV19 and TRBJ1-1; D gene ambiguous. CDR1 is LNHDA and CDR2 is SQIVND in the germline V gene (reference sequence). V lost 1 base and J lost 3, with 6 bases in between. The length of the CDR3 is 13 residues. The CDR3 loop is CASSIVTDTEAFF. Here the CDR3 DNA reads TGTGCCAGTAGTATAGTTACGGACACTGAAGCTTTCTTT.

The rearrangement uses TRBV28 and TRBJ1-2, with TRBD1 matching over 9 bases. This CDR3 has 17 amino acids. The junction had 9 bases not matched to a gene; V was cut back by 3 bases and J by 1 base. Germline CDR1 is MDHEN and CDR2 is SYDVKM. The CDR3 DNA sequence: TGTGCCAGCAGTTTTCAGGGACAGGGAAATTTTAACTATGGCTACACCTTC. This sequence encodes CASSFQGQGNFNYGYTF.

This chain joins TRBV6-1 and TRBJ1-1; perhaps TRBD1 as D (6 bases). CDR1 is MNHNS and CDR2 is SASEGT in the germline V gene. This CDR3 spans 14 amino acids. V was clipped by 7 bases and J by 0 bases, with 12 bases between them. The CDR3 DNA is TGTGCCAGCATAGGACAGAGAATGAACACTGAAGCTTTCTTT. It encodes CASIGQRMNTEAFF.

The rearrangement joins TRBV28 to TRBJ1-4; D unresolved. The V and J ends lost 4 bases and 11 bases respectively, with 17 bases between them. This CDR3 is 14 amino acids long. Germline V gene lookup returns CDR1 MDHEN and CDR2 SYDVKM. CDR3 residues: CASSSPGKSGKLFF. For the CDR3, the DNA is TGTGCCAGCAGTTCGCCGGGCAAATCGGGGAAACTGTTTTTT.

This clone was observed a single time. This chain joins TRBV9 and TRBJ2-7, with D unresolved. Germline V CDR1 and CDR2: SGDLS, YYNGEE. The CDR3 totals 14 residues. V shed 0 bases and J shed 0 bases, with 7 bases lying between them. Here the CDR3 reads CASSVDTDSYEQYF. The CDR3, as DNA: TGTGCCAGCAGCGTAGATACAGACTCCTACGAGCAGTACTTC.

This chain joins TRBV7-2 and TRBJ2-5, with 9 nucleotides matching TRBD2. The CDR3 is 18 residues long. Germline lookup yields CDR1 SGHTA and CDR2 FQGNSA. Trimming cost V 5 bases and J 5 bases; bases outside gene matches: 18. In nucleotides, the CDR3 is TGTGCCAGCAGCCCAGGACCGGGGCGGGGGGGCCTTAAGGAGACCCAGTACTTC. This sequence encodes CASSPGPGRGGLKETQYF.

This chain links TRBV19 with TRBJ2-5; D gene unclear. The DNA end lines up better with TRBJ2-7; the J call may be wrong. Germline loops: CDR1 LNHDA, CDR2 SQIVND (reference sequence). The CDR3 extends over 13 amino acids. CDR3 sequence reads: CASSIGTAYEQYF. CDR3 bases: TGTGCCAGTAGTATAGGTACAGCCTACGAGCAGTACTTC.

This clone was observed a single time. This chain connects TRBV28 to TRBJ1-2; 10 bases are shared with TRBD1. This CDR3 contains 15 residues. Germline CDR1 MDHEN, CDR2 SYDVKM. Trimming removed 7 bases from V and 8 bases from J; junction bases left unmatched: 13. This chain's CDR3 is CASKISGTGVGGYTF. The CDR3, as DNA: TGTGCCAGCAAGATATCCGGGACAGGGGTTGGCGGCTACACCTTC.

The rearrangement joins TRBV6-1 to TRBJ1-2; perhaps TRBD1 as D (5 bases). This CDR3 comprises 14 residues. The germline V gene encodes CDR1 MNHNS and CDR2 SASEGT. V lost 7 bases to trimming and J lost 2 bases, with 14 bases between them. Written as DNA, the CDR3 is TGTGCCAGCACCCCGGTAGGGGTCAACTATGGCTACACCTTC. Amino acids: CASTPVGVNYGYTF.

The rearrangement links TRBV28 to TRBJ2-1; D is unclear. The CDR3 runs 11 residues. Trimming took 1 base from V and 13 from J, leaving 8 bases between them. CDR1 and CDR2 from the germline V gene are MDHEN and SYDVKM. The CDR3 here is CASSLYSHQFF. CDR3 DNA sequence: TGTGCCAGCAGTTTATACAGCCACCAGTTCTTC.

In this sample, this clone turned up once. The V gene is TRBV29-1, the J gene TRBJ1-3, with D possibly TRBD1 on 5 matching bases. The CDR3 loop spans 16 amino acids. Trimming removed 2 bases at V and 0 bases at J, with 14 bases between. CDR1 is SQVTM and CDR2 is ANQGSEA in the germline V gene. This CDR3 reads CSVEQAQETSGNTIYF. The CDR3 DNA sequence: TGCAGCGTTGAACAGGCACAGGAAACCTCTGGAAACACCATATATTTT.

This chain connects TRBV28 to TRBJ2-1; 9 nucleotides match TRBD2. This CDR3 spans 13 amino acids. Per germline, CDR1 MDHEN and CDR2 SYDVKM. After removal of 7 bases from V and 6 bases from J, the junction contained 4 bases not matched to a gene. In DNA, the CDR3 is TGTGCCAGCATGGCGGGGGGGCGCAATGAGCAGTTCTTC. It codes for CASMAGGRNEQFF.